The next 22 T cell receptor beta chains were all read from a single sample in a study of T cell repertoires in cytomegalovirus infection. No antigen has been assigned to these receptors. TCRdb reanalysed the reads using MiXCR and keeps one entry per CDR3 protein. The table lists about 340,000 distinct CDR3 sequences, about 27% of them singletons, with 20% in the top ten. The sample here was cultured PBMCs, taken from culture after CMV antigen stimulation. The source is a human donor in good health (CMV status not recorded). Some clones in this sample may be carry-over from other donors' samples.

A few counts support this clonotype. V gene TRBV2 combines with J gene TRBJ2-2; D is possibly TRBD1 or TRBD2 (5 bases each). V lost 4 bases, J lost 5 bases, and 14 bases lay in between. The V gene's germline CDR1 is SNHLY and CDR2 FYNNEI. The CDR3 contains 15 residues. CDR3 residues: CASSVGGLGTGELFF. DNA of the CDR3: TGTGCCAGCAGTGTTGGGGGTTTGGGGACCGGGGAGCTGTTTTTT.

Only a few counts were recorded for this clonotype. The gene calls are TRBV6-5 and TRBJ2-3; 8 bases match TRBD1. Germline V CDR1 and CDR2: MNHEY, SVGAGI. V trimming: 8 bases; J trimming: 3 bases; junction bases outside the gene matches: 10. This CDR3 has 15 amino acids. The CDR3 DNA is TGTGCCAGCCGGCCCATTACAGGGGGAACAGATACGCAGTATTTT. Protein: CASRPITGGTDTQYF.

In its sample, this clonotype was seen many times. The chain combines TRBV7-3 with TRBJ2-1; D may be TRBD2 (7 bases). The CDR3 consists of 14 residues. V lost 5 bases and J 8 bases, leaving 16 bases between the germline ends. Germline assignment: CDR1 SGHTA and CDR2 FQGTGA. In DNA, the CDR3 is TGTGCCAGCAGCGCCTCCCGGGGGGCTCATGAGCAGTTCTTC. It translates to CASSASRGAHEQFF. Using reference TRBV7-3 and TRBJ2-1 for the parts outside the CDR3, the full variable domain is GAGVSQTPSNKVTEKGKYVELRCDPISGHTALYWYRQSLGQGPEFLIYFQGTGAADDSGLPNDRFFAVRPEGSVSTLKIQRTERGDSAVYLCASSASRGAHEQFFGPGTRLTVL.

The chain couples TRBV27 to TRBJ2-4, with D unresolved. Trimming pared 6 bases from V and 0 bases from J, leaving 9 bases between. The CDR3 runs 14 residues. Germline values: CDR1 MNHEY, CDR2 SMNVEV (reference sequence). This CDR3 reads CASSSNGAKNIQYF. For the CDR3, the DNA is TGTGCCAGCAGCTCCAATGGAGCCAAAAACATTCAGTACTTC.

The V and J genes are TRBV6-8 and TRBJ2-7, with 8 nucleotides matching TRBD1. Germline assignment: CDR1 MNHGY and CDR2 SAAAGT. CDR3 length equals 14 residues. Unmatched junction bases numbered 4, after V lost 5 bases and J lost 1 base. CDR3 in DNA: TGTGCCAGCAGTAAAAGGGACAGGTCCTACGAGCAGTACTTC. Encoded protein: CASSKRDRSYEQYF.

This clonotype was observed a handful of times. The chain joins TRBV7-9 to TRBJ2-7; 8 bases match TRBD1. This CDR3 is built from 16 residues. Looked up from germline, CDR1 is SEHNR and CDR2 is FQNEAQ (reference sequence). Losses at the gene ends were 3 bases for V and 5 bases for J; bases not matched to a gene: 12. In DNA form, the CDR3 reads TGTGCCAGCAGCTTTGGATCGGGCAGGGGGCTAGACGAGCAGTACTTC. It specifies CASSFGSGRGLDEQYF.

V and J are TRBV6-5 and TRBJ2-5; TRBD1 aligns across 7 bases. The CDR3 loop spans 14 amino acids. Germline V gene lookup returns CDR1 MNHEY and CDR2 SVGAGI. Trimming removed 7 bases from V and 7 bases from J; junction bases left unmatched: 12. The CDR3 DNA reads as TGTGCCAGCACTAGGTCCCGGTGGACAGGGACCCAGTACTTC. Protein: CASTRSRWTGTQYF.

This clonotype was counted between two and nine times. This chain uses TRBV19 with TRBJ2-3, with D possibly being TRBD2 (6 bases). The germline V gene encodes CDR1 LNHDA and CDR2 SQIVND (reference sequence). The CDR3 sequence is 17 residues long. V was shortened by 2 bases and J by 0 bases, with 15 bases between the two germline ends. The CDR3 DNA is TGTGCCAGTAGTATACTTACTAGCCCAACTAGCACAGATACGCAGTATTTT. It encodes CASSILTSPTSTDTQYF.

The chain couples TRBV7-2 to TRBJ2-3; 8 bases map to TRBD2. The CDR3 loop spans 15 amino acids. CDR1 is SGHTA and CDR2 is FQGNSA in the germline V gene. V dropped 8 bases and J dropped 0; count of bases not matched to a gene: 7. CDR3 bases: TGTGCCAGCGGTCGGGCGGGGGGTAGCACAGATACGCAGTATTTT. Amino acids: CASGRAGGSTDTQYF. Drawing the rest from reference TRBV7-2 and TRBJ2-3, the complete variable domain is GAGVSQSPSNKVTEKGKDVELRCDPISGHTALYWYRQSLGQGLEFLIYFQGNSAPDKSGLPSDRFSAERTGGSVSTLTIQRTQQEDSAVYLCASGRAGGSTDTQYFGPGTRLTVL.

This clonotype was seen only a few times. The chain joins TRBV10-3 to TRBJ1-5, with 11 bases identical to TRBD1. Germline values: CDR1 ENHRY, CDR2 SYGVKD. This CDR3 is 16 amino acids long. V was clipped by 5 bases and J by 3 bases; unmatched bases: 6. The CDR3 reads CAISNPGQGDNQPQHF. CDR3 coding DNA: TGTGCCATCAGTAATCCGGGACAGGGGGACAATCAGCCCCAGCATTTT.

V gene TRBV11-2 combines with J gene TRBJ2-5, with 8 bases that match TRBD1. The V gene's germline CDR1 is SGHAT and CDR2 FQNNGV. The CDR3 length is 13 residues. The V and J ends lost 5 bases and 4 bases, in that order; junction bases with no gene match: 3. The CDR3 is CASSLDRVETQYF. CDR3 DNA: TGTGCCAGCAGCCTGGACAGGGTAGAGACCCAGTACTTC.

The CDR3 protein is CSVLTGGESREQYF. The CDR3 DNA is TGCAGCGTTCTGACAGGGGGCGAGTCGAGAGAGCAGTACTTC. This chain joins TRBV29-1 and TRBJ2-7; 10 bases align to TRBD1. The CDR3 covers 14 residues. The V gene end was trimmed by 5 bases and the J gene end by 7 bases; junction bases not matched to a gene: 11. The germline V gene has CDR1 SQVTM and CDR2 ANQGSEA.

The table lists this clonotype with many counts. This sequence joins TRBV12-3 or TRBV12-4 and TRBJ1-2; 10 positions agree with TRBD1. This CDR3 has 15 amino acids. Trimming at V came to 6 bases and at J to 6 bases, leaving 10 bases not matched to a gene. Here the CDR3 reads CASRADRGRFDGYTF. In nucleotides, the CDR3 is TGTGCCAGCAGGGCCGACAGGGGGCGATTTGATGGCTACACCTTC.

In its sample, this clonotype was seen a few times. The J gene is TRBJ1-6, the V gene TRBV12-3 or TRBV12-4, with TRBD1 matching over 7 bases. J lost 3 bases, V lost 7 bases, and 6 bases had no gene match. There are 15 residues in the CDR3. CDR3 nucleotide sequence: TGTGCCAGCAACCAACAGGGGCACTATAATTCACCCCTCCACTTT. Its translation: CASNQQGHYNSPLHF.

This clonotype was recorded at least ten times. The J gene is TRBJ1-1, the V gene TRBV5-1; D is unclear. The V gene lost 0 bases and the J gene lost 3 bases, with 6 bases spanning the gap. Germline V gene lookup returns CDR1 SGHRS and CDR2 YFSETQ. The CDR3 runs to 13 residues. DNA for the CDR3: TGCGCCAGCAGCTTGGCTGTGGACACTGAAGCTTTCTTT. This encodes CASSLAVDTEAFF.

In this sample, this clonotype turned up a few times. V usage is TRBV7-6 and J usage is TRBJ2-3; possibly TRBD1 for D (5 bases). The CDR3 spans 15 residues. V was shortened by 2 bases and J by 0 bases, with 9 bases between the two germline ends. Germline CDR1 reads SGHVS; CDR2 reads FNYEAQ. This chain's CDR3 is CASSLNWGSTDTQYF. CDR3 coding DNA: TGTGCCAGCAGCTTAAATTGGGGCAGCACAGATACGCAGTATTTT.

This clonotype showed up just a few times. V gene TRBV27 combines with J gene TRBJ2-5; possibly TRBD2 for D (6 bases). The CDR3 extends over 14 amino acids. The V end was cut by 5 bases, the J end by 4 bases, with 14 bases between. Germline values: CDR1 MNHEY, CDR2 SMNVEV (reference sequence). Written as DNA, the CDR3 is TGTGCCAGCAGTACGGGACTCGAAGGAGAGACCCAGTACTTC. Translation: CASSTGLEGETQYF.

This clonotype was observed a few times. This chain connects TRBV27 to TRBJ1-2, with D possibly TRBD1 on 6 matching bases. This CDR3 spans 15 amino acids. CDR1 MNHEY and CDR2 SMNVEV come from the germline V gene (reference sequence). V was trimmed by 5 bases and J by 4 bases, leaving 17 bases between them. The CDR3 reads CASSITGSQGYGYTF. The CDR3 DNA reads as TGTGCCAGCAGTATTACAGGGTCCCAAGGCTATGGCTACACCTTC.

This clonotype was seen a few times. The rearrangement joins TRBV28 to TRBJ1-1; 9 nucleotides match TRBD1. The length of the CDR3 is 15 residues. Germline lookup yields CDR1 MDHEN and CDR2 SYDVKM. J was trimmed by 7 bases and V by 0 bases; bases with no gene match: 6. CDR3 residues: CASSLWRGTGNEAFF. The CDR3 bases are TGTGCCAGCAGTTTATGGCGCGGGACAGGGAATGAAGCTTTCTTT.

This clonotype was seen only a few times. The chain uses TRBV6-2 or TRBV6-3 and TRBJ1-2; D is unresolved. Trimming stripped 4 bases from V and 6 bases from J, with 15 bases between. The CDR3 is 14 amino acids. Germline V lookup: CDR1 MNHEY, CDR2 SVGEGT. CDR3 region: CASSFSASSDGYTF. In nucleotides, the CDR3 is TGTGCCAGCAGTTTTTCGGCCTCTTCCGATGGCTACACCTTC.

V is TRBV28 and J is TRBJ2-3; 7 bases line up with TRBD1. The CDR3 is 16 amino acids. Germline assignment: CDR1 MDHEN and CDR2 SYDVKM. V lost 2 bases, J lost 4 bases, and 9 bases stayed unmatched. CDR3 in amino acids: CASSLLESQGADTQYF. The CDR3 DNA is TGTGCCAGCAGTTTACTTGAGAGTCAGGGGGCAGATACGCAGTATTTT.

This clonotype was counted between two and nine times. This chain uses TRBV9 with TRBJ2-6, with a weak D call TRBD1 (6 bases). Trimming left V 4 bases short and J 2 bases short, with 13 bases between. Germline CDR1 reads SGDLS; CDR2 reads YYNGEE. The CDR3 has 16 amino acids. The CDR3 DNA is TGTGCCAGCAGCATGGGACAATCGGCTGGGGCCAACGTCCTGACTTTC. It codes for CASSMGQSAGANVLTF.